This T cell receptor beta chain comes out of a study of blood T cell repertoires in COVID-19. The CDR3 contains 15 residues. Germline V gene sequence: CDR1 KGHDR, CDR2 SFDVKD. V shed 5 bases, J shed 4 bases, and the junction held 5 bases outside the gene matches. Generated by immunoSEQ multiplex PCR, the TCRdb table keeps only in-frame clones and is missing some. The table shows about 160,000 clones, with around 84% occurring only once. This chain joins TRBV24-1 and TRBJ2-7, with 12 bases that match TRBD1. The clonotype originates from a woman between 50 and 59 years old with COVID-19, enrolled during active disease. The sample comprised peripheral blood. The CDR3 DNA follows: TGTGCCACCAGTGCACCGGGACAGGGGGCTTACGAGCAGTACTTC. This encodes CATSAPGQGAYEQYF.